One and the same sample provided the 8 T cell receptor beta chains below, sequenced in a study of cytomegalovirus exposure and HLA in healthy donors. Primers: 60 Vbeta forward and 13 Jbeta reverse. Produced via immunoSEQ multiplex PCR; TCRdb's table is partial and in-frame only. The data hold over 150,000 clones, with around 83% observed a single time. Specimen: PBMCs. Receptors originate from a young man in good health and CMV-seropositive.

This chain uses TRBV11-2 with TRBJ2-5; tentative D call: TRBD2 (6 bases). Trimming took 2 bases from V and 4 from J, leaving 11 bases between them. Germline loops: CDR1 SGHAT, CDR2 FQNNGV. The CDR3 consists of 14 residues. Here the CDR3 reads CASSLSFSGETQYF. DNA for the CDR3: TGTGCCAGCAGCTTATCATTTAGCGGAGAGACCCAGTACTTC. Based on the CDR3 plus reference TRBV11-2 and TRBJ2-5, the full variable domain is EAGVAQSPRYKIIEKRQSVAFWCNPISGHATLYWYQQILGQGPKLLIQFQNNGVVDDSQLPKDRFSAERLKGVDSTLKIQPAKLEDSAVYLCASSLSFSGETQYFGPGTRLLVL.

Concerning this clone itself: Mismatch with germline at one junction end may stem from a read error. V gene TRBV27 combines with J gene TRBJ1-2; weak D call: TRBD1 (6 bases). Looked up from germline, CDR1 is MNHEY and CDR2 is SMNVEV (reference sequence). The CDR3 runs 13 residues. The CDR3 sequence is CASSPQGHYGCTF. As DNA, the CDR3 is TGTGCCAGCAGTCCGCAGGGGCACTATGGCTGCACCTTC.

The chain joins TRBV5-6 to TRBJ1-2, with a weak D call TRBD1 (5 bases). Germline CDR1 and CDR2: SGHDT and YYEEEE. The CDR3 spans 16 residues. V gave up 4 bases and J gave up 1 base, with 17 bases separating them. CDR3 DNA: TGTGCCAGCAGCCCAACCTTGACAGAAAATAACTATGGCTACACCTTC. Protein sequence: CASSPTLTENNYGYTF. The whole variable domain, filled in from reference TRBV5-6 and TRBJ1-2, reads DAGVTQSPTHLIKTRGQQVTLRCSPKSGHDTVSWYQQALGQGPQFIFQYYEEEERQRGNFPDRFSGHQFPNYSSELNVNALLLGDSALYLCASSPTLTENNYGYTFGSGTRLTVV.

The V and J genes are TRBV5-1 and TRBJ1-4, with D unresolved. The V and J ends lost 1 base and 3 bases respectively, with 7 bases between them. The CDR3 has 14 residues. The V gene's germline CDR1 is SGHRS and CDR2 YFSETQ. The CDR3 region is CASSLIGANEKLFF. The CDR3 nucleotides read TGCGCCAGCAGCTTGATCGGGGCTAATGAAAAACTGTTTTTT.

This chain connects TRBV19 to TRBJ2-6; the D is unclear. This CDR3 contains 14 residues. The germline V gene has CDR1 LNHDA and CDR2 SQIVND (reference sequence). V was clipped by 4 bases and J by 0 bases, with 4 bases between them. CDR3 loop: CASSKPSGANVLTF. CDR3 nucleotides: TGTGCCAGTAGTAAGCCCTCTGGGGCCAACGTCCTGACTTTC. The variable domain in full, completed from reference TRBV19 and TRBJ2-6, reads DGGITQSPKYLFRKEGQNVTLSCEQNLNHDAMYWYRQDPGQGLRLIYYSQIVNDFQKGDIAEGYSVSREKKESFPLTVTSAQKNPTAFYLCASSKPSGANVLTFGAGSRLTVL.

The chain recombines TRBV25-1 with TRBJ2-7; D gene ambiguous. V was trimmed by 1 base and J by 2 bases, leaving 9 bases between them. CDR1 is MGHDK, CDR2 SYGVNS, per germline. The CDR3 length is 14 residues. In nucleotides, the CDR3 is TGTGCCAGCAGTGAATTCGAAAGCACCTACGAGCAGTACTTC. It is translated as CASSEFESTYEQYF.

The V call is TRBV7-8, the J call TRBJ2-4; 7 bases agree with TRBD1. Per germline, CDR1 SGHVS and CDR2 FQNEAQ. V gave up 1 base and J gave up 0 bases; unmatched junction bases: 12. There are 19 residues in the CDR3. CDR3 protein: CASSLGAGTDHLAKNIQYF. The CDR3 region has the DNA TGTGCCAGCAGCTTAGGGGCCGGGACAGATCACCTAGCCAAAAACATTCAGTACTTC.

The J gene is TRBJ2-1, the V gene TRBV2, with TRBD1 as a possible D gene (6 bases). The ends were cut back, 0 bases at V and 9 bases at J, with 12 bases in the middle. Germline CDR1 and CDR2: SNHLY and FYNNEI. This CDR3 has 14 amino acids. The CDR3 is CASSEATNRVEQFF. As DNA, the CDR3 is TGTGCCAGCAGTGAAGCTACGAACAGGGTTGAGCAGTTCTTC.